This T cell receptor (beta chain) was observed in a study of T cells in Graves' hyperthyroidism and ophthalmopathy. Study background: Peripheral blood samples were taken at initial diagnosis, prior to any treatment. Study-level points and caveats: Onset of ophthalmopathy came a median approximately 6.5 months after the model predicted it.

Exclusion followed for patients with uncontrolled infection, other autoimmune disease, pregnancy or lactation. Clinical symptoms, serum thyroxine, TRAb, thyroid ultrasound and orbital computed tomography informed diagnoses. Amplified TCR beta CDR3 regions came from RNA transcripts. The study used the HTBI primer set for a first-round RT-PCR of the TCR CDR3. TCRdb re-called the multiplex PCR reads with MiXCR, one entry per CDR3 protein. The sample shows under 350,000 distinct CDR3 sequences, 15% to 20% of them seen only once. This clonotype was recorded many times. What it recognizes is unknown. Trimming cost V 4 bases and J 1 base; bases outside gene matches: 9. Germline V gene lookup returns CDR1 SGHAT and CDR2 FQNNGV. CDR3 length equals 16 residues.

The source of this sequence is a woman between 45 and 65 years old with Graves' hyperthyroidism. This chain joins TRBV11-2 and TRBJ1-1; TRBD1 agrees at 7 bases. Sequenced material: blood. In nucleotides, the CDR3 is TGTGCCAGCAGCTATACAAGGAGACAGGGGAACACTGAAGCTTTCTTT. This encodes CASSYTRRQGNTEAFF.